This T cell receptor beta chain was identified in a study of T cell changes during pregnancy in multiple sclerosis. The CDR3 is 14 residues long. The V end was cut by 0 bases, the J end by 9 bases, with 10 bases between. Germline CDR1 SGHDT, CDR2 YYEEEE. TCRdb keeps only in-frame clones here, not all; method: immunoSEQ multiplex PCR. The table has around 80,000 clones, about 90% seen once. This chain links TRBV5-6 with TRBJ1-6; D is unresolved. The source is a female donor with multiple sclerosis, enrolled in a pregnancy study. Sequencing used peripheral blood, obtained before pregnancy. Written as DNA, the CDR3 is TGTGCCAGCAGCTTGGTTCGGGTAGGTTCACCCCTCCACTTT. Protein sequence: CASSLVRVGSPLHF.